The 22 T cell receptor beta chains below were found in one sample sequenced in a study of shared clonotypes between healthy human individuals. Some clones are missing from TCRdb's copy, which holds only in-frame ones; the method was immunoSEQ multiplex PCR. The data show a few million clones, 90% to 97% seen once. Sequencing input: naive CD4+ T cells sorted from blood. Subset specified: CD45RA+ positively selected. These TCRs come from a man aged 18 to 35 in good health.

The rearrangement links TRBV18 to TRBJ1-4, with a weak D call TRBD1 (5 bases). The ends were cut back, 5 bases at V and 0 bases at J, with 10 bases in the middle. CDR1 is KGHSH, CDR2 LQKENI, per germline. The CDR3 consists of 15 residues. The CDR3 coding sequence is TGTGCCAGCTCAATTCGGGACGCAACTAATGAAAAACTGTTTTTT. It encodes CASSIRDATNEKLFF.

The chain has TRBV11-2 and TRBJ1-5; tentative D call: TRBD1 (6 bases). V was clipped by 5 bases and J by 1 base, with 15 bases between them. The CDR3 covers 16 residues. CDR1 and CDR2 from the germline V gene are SGHAT and FQNNGV. CDR3 nucleotides: TGTGCCAGCAGCCGTGAAGGGGGGGACAGCAATCAGCCCCAGCATTTT. This gives the protein CASSREGGDSNQPQHF.

The chain couples TRBV11-2 to TRBJ2-5; D may be TRBD1 or TRBD2 (5 bases each). The CDR3 loop spans 17 amino acids. The germline gives CDR1 SGHAT, CDR2 FQNNGV. Trimming took 4 bases from V and 5 from J, leaving 23 bases between them. CDR3 DNA: TGTGCCAGCAGCTCCCGGAGGCCCGGACAAGGGATGGAGACCCAGTACTTC. Protein product: CASSSRRPGQGMETQYF.

The V call is TRBV2, the J call TRBJ2-7, with 9 bases lining up with TRBD2. Germline-derived CDR1 and CDR2 are SNHLY and FYNNEI. The CDR3 has 14 amino acids. V dropped 4 bases and J dropped 2; count of bases not matched to a gene: 3. The CDR3 spells CASSGVAGAYEQYF. The DNA for the CDR3 is TGTGCCAGCAGTGGAGTAGCGGGGGCCTACGAGCAGTACTTC.

The chain employs TRBV6-5 and TRBJ1-1; possibly TRBD1 for D (5 bases). V dropped 4 bases and J dropped 0 bases, with 9 bases sitting between them. The CDR3 is 14 residues long. Germline CDR1 MNHEY, CDR2 SVGAGI. This chain's CDR3 is CASSWGRLNTEAFF. As DNA, the CDR3 is TGTGCCAGCAGTTGGGGACGGTTGAACACTGAAGCTTTCTTT.

In its sample, this clone was seen once. The CDR3, as DNA: TGCGCCAGCAGCTTCCTAGCGGGTCCCTACGAGCAGTACTTC. The encoded protein is CASSFLAGPYEQYF. The chain joins TRBV5-1 to TRBJ2-7; TRBD2 matches 8 bases. This CDR3 is 14 amino acids long. The ends lost 2 bases at V and 2 bases at J; junction bases unmatched: 3. Germline assignment: CDR1 SGHRS and CDR2 YFSETQ.

The chain couples TRBV10-1 to TRBJ2-3; no definite D call. Germline V gene lookup returns CDR1 WNHNN and CDR2 SYGVQD (reference sequence). The V and J ends lost 4 bases and 4 bases respectively, with 12 bases between them. This CDR3 spans 14 amino acids. The CDR3 coding sequence is TGCGCCAGCAGTGGACGCCCAGTTTCAGATACGCAGTATTTT. Protein product: CASSGRPVSDTQYF.

This clone was detected once. V gene TRBV6-1 combines with J gene TRBJ2-1, with 7 nucleotides matching TRBD2. This CDR3 contains 14 residues. Germline loops: CDR1 MNHNS, CDR2 SASEGT. Losses at the gene ends were 2 bases for V and 6 bases for J; bases not matched to a gene: 4. The CDR3 nucleotides are TGTGCCAGCAGTGAACGGGGCGGGGGCAATGAGCAGTTCTTC. Amino acids: CASSERGGGNEQFF.

In this sample, this clone turned up once. V is TRBV7-8 and J is TRBJ1-5; D perhaps matches TRBD1 (5 bases). Germline lookup yields CDR1 SGHVS and CDR2 FQNEAQ. CDR3 length equals 14 residues. Trimming took off 5 bases at V and 16 bases at J, with 24 bases between the two ends. The CDR3 here is CASSPEPPGRVPHF. Here the CDR3 DNA reads TGTGCCAGCAGCCCCGAACCGCCGGGGCGCGTCCCCCATTTT.

This clone was counted once. Other DNA sequences in this sample translate to the same CDR3. The chain recombines TRBV5-6 with TRBJ2-3; D unclear. The CDR3 extends over 15 amino acids. V lost 2 bases, J lost 1 base, and 11 bases lay in between. Looked up from germline, CDR1 is SGHDT and CDR2 is YYEEEE. CDR3 nucleotide sequence: TGTGCCAGCAGCTTAGCAGGACGAGGCACAGATACGCAGTATTTT. Protein: CASSLAGRGTDTQYF.

To note about this clone: A read error may account for a junction end that differs from germline. The V gene is TRBV7-7, the J gene TRBJ1-5, with D perhaps matching TRBD1 (5 bases). Germline assignment: CDR1 SSHAT and CDR2 FNYEAQ (reference sequence). This CDR3 region has 13 residues. The CDR3 region has the DNA TGTGCTAGCAGCTTAGGGGTGGATCAGCCCCAGCATTTT. It yields the protein CASSLGVDQPQHF.

This clone was recorded only once. This chain uses TRBV18 with TRBJ1-3; no clear D. The length of the CDR3 is 17 residues. V shed 1 base and J shed 0 bases, with 13 bases lying between them. Per germline, CDR1 KGHSH and CDR2 LQKENI. The CDR3 sequence: CASSPLTSPFSGNTIYF. CDR3 in DNA: TGTGCCAGCTCACCACTCACGTCGCCGTTCTCTGGAAACACCATATATTTT.

In this sample, this clone turned up once. CDR3 region: CASSQGLADPGELFF. The CDR3 DNA reads as TGTGCCAGCAGCCAAGGACTAGCGGACCCCGGGGAGCTGTTTTTT. The chain uses TRBV4-2 and TRBJ2-2; 9 positions agree with TRBD2. V lost 1 base to trimming and J lost 6 bases; unmatched junction nucleotides: 3. The CDR3 has 15 residues. Germline assignment: CDR1 LGHNA and CDR2 YNFKEQ.

This rearrangement joins TRBV15 to TRBJ2-7; 10 nucleotides align to TRBD2. The V gene's germline CDR1 is LNHNV and CDR2 YYDKDF (reference sequence). J was trimmed by 6 bases and V by 8 bases; bases with no gene match: 10. The CDR3 sequence is 14 residues long. The CDR3 loop reads CATQRGGTDGEQYF. Here the CDR3 DNA reads TGTGCCACCCAGCGGGGGGGCACCGATGGCGAGCAGTACTTC.

This clone was counted only a few times. Other DNA sequences of this sample code for an identical CDR3. The genes are TRBV7-2 and TRBJ2-5, with a tentative D call TRBD1 (6 bases). V lost 1 base, J lost 3 bases, and 9 bases lay in between. In germline, CDR1 is SGHTA, CDR2 FQGNSA. The CDR3 has 14 amino acids. Written as DNA, the CDR3 is TGTGCCAGCAGCTTAGATCCAGGGGAAGAGACCCAGTACTTC. It translates to CASSLDPGEETQYF.

The chain employs TRBV14 and TRBJ1-1; TRBD1 might be the D (6 bases). Germline CDR1 and CDR2: SGHDN and FVKESK. The germline V and J ends were trimmed by 4 bases and 7 bases, with 13 bases remaining between them. CDR3 length: 13 residues. CDR3 bases: TGTGCCAGCAGCCTACTCCCGGGACATGAAGCTTTCTTT. Translating gives CASSLLPGHEAFF. The full variable domain, in which reference TRBV14 and TRBJ1-1 provide the parts outside the CDR3, is EAGVTQFPSHSVIEKGQTVTLRCDPISGHDNLYWYRRVMGKEIKFLLHFVKESKQDESGMPNNRFLAERTGGTYSTLKVQPAELEDSGVYFCASSLLPGHEAFFGQGTRLTVV.

The genes are TRBV29-1 and TRBJ1-5, with 7 bases aligning to TRBD1. Germline CDR1 and CDR2: SQVTM and ANQGSEA. The CDR3 loop spans 15 amino acids. V lost 2 bases, J lost 3 bases, and 7 bases stayed unmatched. The CDR3 is CSVESGTDSNQPQHF. The DNA for the CDR3 is TGCAGCGTTGAATCCGGGACAGACTCCAATCAGCCCCAGCATTTT. The variable domain in full, with the rest retrieved from reference TRBV29-1 and TRBJ1-5, is SAVISQKPSRDICQRGTSLTIQCQVDSQVTMMFWYRQQPGQSLTLIATANQGSEATYESGFVIDKFPISRPNLTFSTLTVSNMSPEDSSIYLCSVESGTDSNQPQHFGDGTRLSIL.

This chain connects TRBV19 to TRBJ1-4; D gene uncertain. Trimming pared 8 bases from V and 8 bases from J, leaving 9 bases between. Germline CDR1 LNHDA, CDR2 SQIVND (reference sequence). The CDR3 length is 11 residues. The CDR3 loop is CASRRDEKLFF. CDR3 coding DNA: TGTGCCAGTCGCCGCGACGAAAAACTGTTTTTT.

The chain joins TRBV19 to TRBJ1-5, with 9 bases identical to TRBD1. Germline-derived CDR1 and CDR2 are LNHDA and SQIVND (reference sequence). The CDR3 contains 15 residues. Trimming removed 3 bases from V and 4 bases from J; junction bases left unmatched: 4. CDR3 DNA: TGTGCCAGTAGTATGGGGGGACAGGGAAATCAGCCCCAGCATTTT. As protein: CASSMGGQGNQPQHF.

The CDR3 region has the DNA TGCGCCAGCAGCCATCGCCCCACGCGGGACAGGGAGTACGAGCAGTACTTC. The encoded protein is CASSHRPTRDREYEQYF. The chain joins TRBV4-1 to TRBJ2-7; 9 positions match TRBD1. CDR3 length: 17 residues. J lost 4 bases, V lost 3 bases, and 13 bases had no gene match. Germline V lookup: CDR1 MGHRA, CDR2 YSYEKL.

The chain is built from TRBV29-1 and TRBJ2-7, with D possibly matching TRBD2 (6 bases). CDR3 length: 18 amino acids. Germline V gene sequence: CDR1 SQVTM, CDR2 ANQGSEA. V shed 2 bases and J shed 2 bases, with 25 bases lying between them. The CDR3 loop reads CSVERRGASLGGAYEQYF. The CDR3 nucleotides are TGCAGCGTTGAACGCCGCGGGGCCAGCCTAGGAGGGGCCTACGAGCAGTACTTC.

This rearrangement joins TRBV5-1 to TRBJ1-2, with D uncertain. Germline values: CDR1 SGHRS, CDR2 YFSETQ. V lost 0 bases and J lost 8, with 17 bases in between. The CDR3 extends over 15 amino acids. CDR3 amino acids: CASSLEGRSLTGYTF. The DNA of the CDR3 is TGCGCCAGCAGCTTGGAGGGCCGATCCTTAACCGGCTACACCTTC. Full variable domain (missing parts from reference TRBV5-1 and TRBJ1-2): KAGVTQTPRYLIKTRGQQVTLSCSPISGHRSVSWYQQTPGQGLQFLFEYFSETQRNKGNFPGRFSGRQFSNSRSEMNVSTLELGDSALYLCASSLEGRSLTGYTFGSGTRLTVV.